These 30 T cell receptor beta chains originate from one sample sequenced in a study of blood T cell repertoires in COVID-19. Repertoires were generated with immunoSEQ multiplex PCR, while TCRdb's copy carries only in-frame clones and drops some. Here the sample spans roughly 180,000 clones, roughly four fifths being singletons. What was sequenced was peripheral blood. Receptors were obtained from a middle-aged woman with COVID-19, enrolled during active disease.

This rearrangement joins TRBV19 to TRBJ2-3, with D tentatively TRBD1 (5 bases). The length of the CDR3 is 15 residues. Germline-derived CDR1 and CDR2 are LNHDA and SQIVND (reference sequence). V shed 0 bases and J shed 5 bases, with 12 bases lying between them. CDR3 region: CASSIEGAAGDTQYF. CDR3 coding DNA: TGTGCCAGTAGTATAGAAGGGGCCGCCGGAGATACGCAGTATTTT.

The chain links TRBV19 to TRBJ2-2; TRBD2 matches at 11 bases. Germline V CDR1 and CDR2: LNHDA, SQIVND (reference sequence). V lost 5 bases and J lost 3; bases outside the gene matches: 8. The CDR3 runs to 17 residues. CDR3 loop: CASSPPLAGGHTGELFF. CDR3 in DNA: TGTGCCAGTAGTCCACCTCTAGCGGGAGGACACACCGGGGAGCTGTTTTTT.

This sequence joins TRBV7-3 and TRBJ2-5; a possible D gene is TRBD2 (6 bases). This CDR3 region has 15 residues. The germline V gene encodes CDR1 SGHTA and CDR2 FQGTGA. Trimming shortened V by 5 bases and J by 0 bases, and 13 bases separated the two germline ends. CDR3 sequence (DNA): TGTGCCAGCAGCCCCCATGGGGGGAACCAAGAGACCCAGTACTTC. Residues: CASSPHGGNQETQYF.

The chain recombines TRBV6-5 with TRBJ1-5, with a possible D match to TRBD1 (6 bases). V dropped 8 bases and J dropped 6 bases, with 14 bases sitting between them. The length of the CDR3 is 13 residues. Germline loops: CDR1 MNHEY, CDR2 SVGAGI. This chain's CDR3 is CASRGGPIQPQHF. CDR3 nucleotides: TGTGCCAGCCGGGGGGGGCCGATTCAGCCCCAGCATTTT.

The V call is TRBV4-1, the J call TRBJ2-7; 10 bases align to TRBD1. CDR1 is MGHRA and CDR2 is YSYEKL in the germline V gene. The CDR3 runs to 15 residues. V shed 1 base and J 5 bases; nucleotides not matched to a gene: 5. For the CDR3, the DNA is TGCGCCAGCAGCCAAGGGACAGGGGGTTTTAACGAGCAGTACTTC. It yields the protein CASSQGTGGFNEQYF.

In DNA form, the CDR3 reads TGTGCCAGCAGTGAACACACGGGACTAATCAGTTCACCCCTCCACTTT. Amino acid sequence: CASSEHTGLISSPLHF. The chain employs TRBV6-1 and TRBJ1-6; tentative D call: TRBD1 (5 bases). Trimming left V 2 bases short and J 9 bases short, with 17 bases between. Germline V gives CDR1 MNHNS, CDR2 SASEGT. The CDR3 consists of 16 residues.

This rearrangement joins TRBV20-1 to TRBJ2-2; D not certain. The germline V gene has CDR1 DFQATT and CDR2 SNEGSKA (reference sequence). V gave up 3 bases and J gave up 7 bases, with 6 bases separating them. The CDR3 has 11 residues. CDR3: CSARAVGELFF. The DNA for the CDR3 is TGCAGTGCTAGGGCGGTCGGGGAGCTGTTTTTT.

The chain couples TRBV3-1 (or the pseudogene TRBV3-2) to TRBJ2-5, with 9 nucleotides matching TRBD2. Germline lookup yields CDR1 LGHDT and CDR2 YNNKEL (reference sequence). Losses at the gene ends were 4 bases for V and 2 bases for J; bases not matched to a gene: 5. The CDR3 has 15 residues. DNA for the CDR3: TGTGCCAGCAGCCCGGGACTAGCTAAGCAAGAGACCCAGTACTTC. Translated: CASSPGLAKQETQYF.

The chain couples TRBV2 to TRBJ1-5; TRBD1 might be the D (6 bases). The CDR3 is made up of 15 amino acids. Germline V gene lookup returns CDR1 SNHLY and CDR2 FYNNEI. The V end lost 8 bases, the J end lost 0 bases, and 14 bases lay between the germline ends. Written as DNA, the CDR3 is TGTGCCAGCCGGACAGCCGTTTATAGCAATCAGCCCCAGCATTTT. Translated: CASRTAVYSNQPQHF. Together with reference TRBV2 and TRBJ1-5, the CDR3 gives the full variable domain: EPEVTQTPSHQVTQMGQEVILRCVPISNHLYFYWYRQILGQKVEFLVSFYNNEISEKSEIFDDQFSVERPDGSNFTLKIRSTKLEDSAMYFCASRTAVYSNQPQHFGDGTRLSIL.

V and J are TRBV30 and TRBJ2-1; 10 nucleotides agree with TRBD2. V shed 0 bases and J 10 bases; nucleotides not matched to a gene: 9. Germline loops: CDR1 GTSNPN, CDR2 SVGIG (reference sequence). The CDR3 runs 15 residues. CDR3 region: CAWSVAAGGPWEQFF. The CDR3, as DNA: TGTGCCTGGAGTGTTGCAGCGGGGGGGCCCTGGGAGCAGTTCTTC.

The table lists this clone with a count of one. V is TRBV15 and J is TRBJ1-5; D uncertain. There are 15 residues in the CDR3. CDR1 is LNHNV and CDR2 is YYDKDF in the germline V gene (reference sequence). Trimming left V 4 bases short and J 0 bases short, with 10 bases between. The CDR3: CATSIRGRSNQPQHF. CDR3 DNA: TGTGCCACCAGCATCCGGGGTCGTAGCAATCAGCCCCAGCATTTT. The whole variable domain, remainder taken from reference TRBV15 and TRBJ1-5, is DAMVIQNPRYQVTQFGKPVTLSCSQTLNHNVMYWYQQKSSQAPKLLFHYYDKDFNNEADTPDNFQSRRPNTSFCFLDIRSPGLGDTAMYLCATSIRGRSNQPQHFGDGTRLSIL.

This clone was counted between two and nine times. CDR3 sequence: CASSLVPQGANEKLFF. The CDR3 region has the DNA TGTGCCAGCAGCTTAGTCCCACAGGGGGCTAATGAAAAACTGTTTTTT. The rearrangement links TRBV7-6 to TRBJ1-4, with 8 bases matching TRBD1. Germline values: CDR1 SGHVS, CDR2 FNYEAQ. The V and J ends lost 1 base and 3 bases, in that order; junction bases with no gene match: 4. The CDR3 sequence is 16 residues long.

This clone was counted a few times. The gene calls are TRBV15 and TRBJ2-2; 7 nucleotides align to TRBD2. CDR1 is LNHNV, CDR2 YYDKDF, per germline (reference sequence). CDR3 size: 15 residues. The V segment lost 0 bases and the J segment 3 bases; nucleotides outside the gene matches: 1. DNA for the CDR3: TGTGCCACCAGCAGAGATCGGGGGGACACCGGGGAGCTGTTTTTT. Translated, it gives CATSRDRGDTGELFF.

V is TRBV18 and J is TRBJ2-7, with 9 bases that match TRBD1. CDR3 length: 15 residues. V shed 6 bases, J shed 5 bases, and the junction held 11 bases outside the gene matches. CDR1 and CDR2 from the germline V gene are KGHSH and LQKENI. The CDR3 is CASSLGTGQVHEQYF. The CDR3 nucleotides read TGTGCCAGCTCGCTGGGGACAGGGCAAGTCCACGAGCAGTACTTC. The full variable domain, completed using reference TRBV18 and TRBJ2-7, is NAGVMQNPRHLVRRRGQEARLRCSPMKGHSHVYWYRQLPEEGLKFMVYLQKENIIDESGMPKERFSAEFPKEGPSILRIQQVVRGDSAAYFCASSLGTGQVHEQYFGPGTRLTVT.

This chain joins TRBV7-3 and TRBJ2-1; 10 bases are shared with TRBD2. Germline V lookup: CDR1 SGHTA, CDR2 FQGTGA. The CDR3 contains 15 residues. The V segment lost 0 bases and the J segment 6 bases; nucleotides outside the gene matches: 2. This CDR3 reads CASSLTRLAGNEQFF. CDR3 in DNA: TGTGCCAGCAGCTTAACCCGACTAGCGGGCAATGAGCAGTTCTTC.

The chain has TRBV4-1 and TRBJ1-2; D not resolved. Trimming cost V 5 bases and J 4 bases, with 14 bases left between them. Germline V gene sequence: CDR1 MGHRA, CDR2 YSYEKL. The CDR3 loop spans 14 amino acids. The CDR3 loop reads CASSNQAWPYGYTF. For the CDR3, the DNA is TGCGCCAGCAGCAACCAGGCTTGGCCCTATGGCTACACCTTC.

This clone was counted a few times. The chain recombines TRBV10-2 with TRBJ2-2; 9 nucleotides line up with TRBD1. CDR3 length equals 14 residues. J lost 4 bases, V lost 8 bases, and 5 bases had no gene match. Germline CDR1 WSHSY, CDR2 SAAADI. For the CDR3, the DNA is TGCGCCAGCGGGGGACAGGGTCCCACCGGGGAGCTGTTTTTT. Translated, it gives CASGGQGPTGELFF.

The V gene is TRBV24-1, the J gene TRBJ2-6; unclear D gene. CDR1 is KGHDR, CDR2 SFDVKD, per germline. This CDR3 contains 16 residues. The V end lost 4 bases, the J end lost 0 bases, and 9 bases lay between the germline ends. CDR3 protein: CATSDPSSSGANVLTF. DNA of the CDR3: TGTGCCACCAGTGACCCCTCCTCCTCTGGGGCCAACGTCCTGACTTTC.

This chain connects TRBV6-1 to TRBJ1-5, with D possibly matching TRBD1 (6 bases). The germline gives CDR1 MNHNS, CDR2 SASEGT. Trimming took off 2 bases at V and 1 base at J, with 6 bases between the two ends. The CDR3 is made up of 14 amino acids. This CDR3 reads CASSEQGSNQPQHF. CDR3 in DNA: TGTGCCAGCAGTGAACAGGGGAGCAATCAGCCCCAGCATTTT.

In its sample, this clone was seen a few times. The gene calls are TRBV5-1 and TRBJ1-2; 8 bases align to TRBD1. The CDR3 extends over 14 amino acids. Trimming took 0 bases from V and 8 from J; bases not matched to a gene: 6. CDR1 is SGHRS, CDR2 YFSETQ, per germline. CDR3 protein: CASSLEAGTGGYTF. The CDR3 DNA reads as TGCGCCAGCAGCTTGGAAGCAGGGACAGGCGGCTACACCTTC.

About this clone itself: The junction differs from germline at one of its ends, possibly a read error. This rearrangement joins TRBV28 to TRBJ2-2; D is possibly TRBD1 (6 bases). The CDR3 is made up of 13 amino acids. Germline V gene data show CDR1 as MDHEN and CDR2 as SYDVKM. CDR3 in amino acids: CASTLTGPGELFF. The CDR3 bases are TGTGCCAGCACTTTAACAGGGCCCGGGGAGCTGTTTTTT.

In its sample, this clone was seen once. This chain joins TRBV15 and TRBJ2-1; unclear D gene. The CDR3 length is 16 residues. V was cut by 0 bases and J by 6 bases, with 15 bases left in between. Germline loops: CDR1 LNHNV, CDR2 YYDKDF (reference sequence). This CDR3 reads CATSRDAALDSNEQFF. The CDR3 coding sequence is TGTGCCACCAGCAGAGATGCGGCGTTAGATTCCAATGAGCAGTTCTTC.

This clone appeared a few times. The sample holds other DNA sequences that translate to the same CDR3. The rearrangement uses TRBV7-3 and TRBJ2-2; D is perhaps TRBD1 (6 bases). CDR3 length equals 13 residues. The V gene lost 5 bases and the J gene lost 5 bases, with 9 bases spanning the gap. Germline CDR1 is SGHTA and CDR2 is FQGTGA. CDR3 DNA sequence: TGTGCCAGCAGCCCCCAGGGGACCGGGGAGCTGTTTTTT. Translation gives CASSPQGTGELFF.

The chain joins TRBV7-9 to TRBJ2-7; 7 bases are a match to TRBD2. The CDR3 extends over 14 amino acids. Looked up from germline, CDR1 is SEHNR and CDR2 is FQNEAQ (reference sequence). V gave up 5 bases and J gave up 2 bases; unmatched junction bases: 6. CDR3 DNA: TGTGCCAGCAGCCCCCGGGAGGTAACCTACGAGCAGTACTTC. It yields the protein CASSPREVTYEQYF.

CDR3: CASSLQAHANYGYTF. The CDR3 DNA reads as TGTGCCAGCAGCTTGCAGGCGCACGCTAACTATGGCTACACCTTC. The chain uses TRBV11-1 and TRBJ1-2, with D unresolved. The CDR3 runs to 15 residues. In germline, CDR1 is SGHAT, CDR2 FQDESV (reference sequence). The germline V and J ends were trimmed by 3 bases and 0 bases, with 11 bases remaining between them.

The chain uses TRBV6-6 and TRBJ2-7; D possibly corresponds to TRBD2 (7 bases). Germline assignment: CDR1 MNHNY and CDR2 SVGAGI (reference sequence). The germline V and J ends were trimmed by 5 bases and 1 base, with 21 bases remaining between them. CDR3 length equals 17 residues. CDR3 region: CASSPALGGQGSYEQYF. The CDR3 coding sequence is TGTGCCAGCAGTCCGGCGCTGGGAGGGCAGGGGTCCTACGAGCAGTACTTC.

The V gene is TRBV24-1, the J gene TRBJ2-5; a possible D gene is TRBD1 (5 bases). Trimming took off 2 bases at V and 3 bases at J, with 15 bases between the two ends. The CDR3 spans 16 residues. Per germline, CDR1 KGHDR and CDR2 SFDVKD. CDR3 residues: CATSDSKQAPKETQYF. Written as DNA, the CDR3 is TGTGCCACCAGTGATTCTAAACAGGCGCCCAAAGAGACCCAGTACTTC.

The chain uses TRBV7-9 and TRBJ2-2; 7 positions agree with TRBD1. The CDR3 contains 15 residues. The germline gives CDR1 SEHNR, CDR2 FQNEAQ (reference sequence). V lost 6 bases to trimming and J lost 5 bases; unmatched junction nucleotides: 9. The CDR3 DNA sequence: TGTGCCAGCAGTGGACAGGTTATCCGTACCGGGGAGCTGTTTTTT. It yields the protein CASSGQVIRTGELFF.

The chain is built from TRBV19 and TRBJ1-5; D may be TRBD1 (6 bases). The length of the CDR3 is 15 residues. Germline CDR1 reads LNHDA; CDR2 reads SQIVND (reference sequence). Trimming shortened V by 5 bases and J by 5 bases, and 16 bases separated the two germline ends. The CDR3: CASSFTGNNDQPQHF. In DNA, the CDR3 is TGTGCCAGTAGTTTTACAGGGAATAACGATCAGCCCCAGCATTTT.

This clone was detected only once. DNA for the CDR3: TGTGCCAGCAGCAAGCAGGGTTACAATGAGCAGTTCTTC. Translation gives CASSKQGYNEQFF. The chain carries TRBV21-1 and TRBJ2-1; the DNA was not compared with TRBD1, the D call given in the table. TRBV21-1 is a pseudogene. The CDR3 length is 13 residues.